The 20 T cell receptor beta chains reported below all come from one sample, sequenced in a study of control samples from healthy donors and cancer patients. Profiled with immunoSEQ multiplex PCR; TCRdb holds only in-frame clones, not every one. This sample contains about 200,000 clones. Material: blood. The receptors shown here come from a woman in her 30s in good health.

The chain uses TRBV30 and TRBJ2-1; D gene uncertain. The germline V gene has CDR1 GTSNPN and CDR2 SVGIG (reference sequence). V was pared by 4 bases and J by 6 bases, with 16 bases between. The CDR3 length is 14 residues. The CDR3, as DNA: TGTGCCTGGACCAAGATGGCCGGCTCCAATGAGCAGTTCTTC. Protein sequence: CAWTKMAGSNEQFF.

V is TRBV24-1 and J is TRBJ2-7; TRBD1 aligns across 7 bases. V lost 8 bases, J lost 3 bases, and 6 bases stayed unmatched. CDR1 KGHDR and CDR2 SFDVKD come from the germline V gene. The CDR3 is 13 amino acids. For the CDR3, the DNA is TGTGCCACCAAAGCCCCAGGGGGCTACGAGCAGTACTTC. Protein sequence: CATKAPGGYEQYF.

The rearrangement uses TRBV4-2 and TRBJ1-1; D not resolved. V was clipped by 0 bases and J by 7 bases, with 12 bases between them. CDR3 length: 14 residues. The germline V gene encodes CDR1 LGHNA and CDR2 YNFKEQ. CDR3 nucleotide sequence: TGTGCCAGCAGCCAAGAAGAACGCCCAGTTGAAGCTTTCTTT. Amino acids: CASSQEERPVEAFF.

This chain links TRBV30 with TRBJ1-1; D uncertain. V lost 0 bases, J lost 0 bases, and 8 bases lay in between. CDR1 is GTSNPN and CDR2 is SVGIG in the germline V gene (reference sequence). The CDR3 length is 14 residues. The CDR3 region has the DNA TGTGCCTGGAGTGTACCAGCAATGAACACTGAAGCTTTCTTT. Protein product: CAWSVPAMNTEAFF.

This chain joins TRBV28 and TRBJ2-5; 9 nucleotides match TRBD2. The junction had 7 bases not matched to a gene; V was cut back by 3 bases and J by 2 bases. This CDR3 contains 16 residues. Germline CDR1 is MDHEN and CDR2 is SYDVKM. DNA for the CDR3: TGTGCCAGCAGTTTCATGGCGGGGGGGATTCAAGAGACCCAGTACTTC. Amino acid sequence: CASSFMAGGIQETQYF. Together with reference TRBV28 and TRBJ2-5, the CDR3 gives the full variable domain: DVKVTQSSRYLVKRTGEKVFLECVQDMDHENMFWYRQDPGLGLRLIYFSYDVKMKEKGDIPEGYSVSREKKERFSLILESASTNQTSMYLCASSFMAGGIQETQYFGPGTRLLVL.

V gene TRBV27 combines with J gene TRBJ2-1, with D possibly called TRBD1 or TRBD2 (5 bases each). The V end was cut by 1 base, the J end by 5 bases, with 9 bases between. Germline V gene sequence: CDR1 MNHEY, CDR2 SMNVEV (reference sequence). The CDR3 is made up of 14 amino acids. CDR3: CASSLFGTNNEQFF. The CDR3 nucleotides are TGTGCCAGCAGTTTATTTGGGACCAACAATGAGCAGTTCTTC.

On this clone: Other DNA variants within this sample encode the same CDR3. The chain joins TRBV19 to TRBJ2-7; TRBD2 might be the D (7 bases). The CDR3 consists of 15 residues. Germline V gives CDR1 LNHDA, CDR2 SQIVND (reference sequence). V was trimmed by 1 base and J by 1 base, leaving 11 bases between them. The CDR3 sequence: CASSIVRGGSYEQYF. The CDR3 bases are TGTGCCAGTAGTATAGTAAGGGGGGGGTCCTACGAGCAGTACTTC.

CDR3 amino acids: CATTTGGTSYNEQFF. The CDR3 DNA sequence: TGTGCCACCACCACAGGGGGCACCTCCTACAATGAGCAGTTCTTC. This sequence joins TRBV15 and TRBJ2-1; 9 bases match TRBD1. CDR1 is LNHNV and CDR2 is YYDKDF in the germline V gene (reference sequence). The V gene end was trimmed by 7 bases and the J gene end by 0 bases; junction bases not matched to a gene: 4. This CDR3 spans 15 amino acids.

CDR3 in amino acids: CASSALGAVTGELFF. As DNA, the CDR3 is TGTGCCAGCAGTGCCCTGGGGGCGGTCACCGGGGAGCTGTTTTTT. V is TRBV2 and J is TRBJ2-2; possibly TRBD1 for D (6 bases). CDR1 and CDR2 (germline): SNHLY, FYNNEI. Trimming took 4 bases from V and 4 from J, leaving 13 bases between them. There are 15 residues in the CDR3. Drawing the rest from reference TRBV2 and TRBJ2-2, the complete variable domain is EPEVTQTPSHQVTQMGQEVILRCVPISNHLYFYWYRQILGQKVEFLVSFYNNEISEKSEIFDDQFSVERPDGSNFTLKIRSTKLEDSAMYFCASSALGAVTGELFFGEGSRLTVL.

The chain employs TRBV12-3 or TRBV12-4 and TRBJ2-7; D unclear. V was shortened by 6 bases and J by 3 bases, with 9 bases between the two germline ends. The CDR3 extends over 12 amino acids. Here the CDR3 DNA reads TGTGCCAGCAGGTTATTAGGCTACGAGCAGTACTTC. It is translated as CASRLLGYEQYF.

The chain is built from TRBV5-1 and TRBJ1-1; TRBD1 aligns across 8 bases. Germline assignment: CDR1 SGHRS and CDR2 YFSETQ. The trim removed 4 bases at V and 7 bases at J, leaving 15 bases unmatched. The CDR3 is 16 residues long. CDR3 sequence (DNA): TGCGCCAGCAGCATTGGTGGGTCAGGGGGCGAGAGTGAAGCTTTCTTT. Encoded protein: CASSIGGSGGESEAFF.

The chain links TRBV14 to TRBJ1-4, with D possibly matching TRBD1 (5 bases). Trimming stripped 4 bases from V and 3 bases from J, with 12 bases between. The CDR3 runs 15 residues. Germline V lookup: CDR1 SGHDN, CDR2 FVKESK. The CDR3 is CASSPEGLANEKLFF. CDR3 bases: TGTGCCAGCAGCCCCGAGGGGCTGGCTAATGAAAAACTGTTTTTT.

The genes are TRBV28 and TRBJ1-3; D ambiguous. Trimming took 5 bases from V and 0 from J, leaving 14 bases between them. Germline V CDR1 and CDR2: MDHEN, SYDVKM. The CDR3 sequence is 16 residues long. The CDR3 nucleotides are TGTGCCAGCAGTACCGCGACGGTAAACTCTGGAAACACCATATATTTT. It encodes CASSTATVNSGNTIYF.

The rearrangement joins TRBV3-1 (or the pseudogene TRBV3-2) to TRBJ1-5; D is unclear. CDR1 and CDR2 from the germline V gene are LGHDT and YNNKEL (reference sequence). The CDR3 is 13 amino acids. Trimming removed 4 bases from V and 5 bases from J, with 9 bases in between. The CDR3 coding sequence is TGTGCCAGCAGCCTCCCAGGAGATCAGCCCCAGCATTTT. It yields the protein CASSLPGDQPQHF.

The CDR3 DNA sequence: TGTGCCAGCAGCTTGGCGTATAGGGATCAGAACTATGGCTACACCTTC. Translated: CASSLAYRDQNYGYTF. The chain combines TRBV5-6 with TRBJ1-2; no clear D gene. The V gene lost 0 bases and the J gene lost 2 bases, with 14 bases spanning the gap. The CDR3 length is 16 residues. The V gene's germline CDR1 is SGHDT and CDR2 YYEEEE.

The chain combines TRBV7-2 with TRBJ1-6, with a possible D match to TRBD1 (5 bases). CDR3 length: 16 amino acids. V lost 1 base and J 2 bases, leaving 9 bases between the germline ends. Per the germline V gene, CDR1 is SGHTA and CDR2 is FQGNSA. The CDR3 region is CASSLEWGAYNSPLHF. For the CDR3, the DNA is TGTGCCAGCAGCTTAGAGTGGGGGGCCTATAATTCACCCCTCCACTTT.

J is TRBJ2-3 and V is TRBV29-1; no firm D call. Trimming left V 7 bases short and J 2 bases short, with 7 bases between. The CDR3 is 11 amino acids. Germline-derived CDR1 and CDR2 are SQVTM and ANQGSEA. The DNA for the CDR3 is TGCAGCGGGGTGGACACAGATACGCAGTATTTT. This encodes CSGVDTDTQYF.

The V gene is TRBV9, the J gene TRBJ1-2, with 11 nucleotides matching TRBD1. The V and J ends lost 5 bases and 7 bases, in that order; junction bases with no gene match: 7. This CDR3 region has 14 residues. Germline V gives CDR1 SGDLS, CDR2 YYNGEE. CDR3 region: CASSRGQGAAGYTF. In nucleotides, the CDR3 is TGTGCCAGCAGTCGTGGACAGGGGGCTGCTGGCTACACCTTC.

The chain couples TRBV9 to TRBJ2-2; D is uncertain. V shed 1 base and J shed 1 base, with 2 bases lying between them. Per the germline V gene, CDR1 is SGDLS and CDR2 is YYNGEE. This CDR3 is 13 amino acids long. CDR3 protein: CASSVQNTGELFF. CDR3 nucleotides: TGTGCCAGCAGCGTACAGAACACCGGGGAGCTGTTTTTT. Drawing the rest from reference TRBV9 and TRBJ2-2, the complete variable domain is DSGVTQTPKHLITATGQRVTLRCSPRSGDLSVYWYQQSLDQGLQFLIQYYNGEERAKGNILERFSAQQFPDLHSELNLSSLELGDSALYFCASSVQNTGELFFGEGSRLTVL.

This chain joins TRBV3-1 (or the pseudogene TRBV3-2) and TRBJ2-1; weak D call: TRBD2 (6 bases). The CDR3 is 15 residues long. The V gene lost 4 bases and the J gene lost 3 bases, with 13 bases spanning the gap. From germline, CDR1 is LGHDT and CDR2 YNNKEL (reference sequence). This chain's CDR3 is CASSRLGRGYNEQFF. For the CDR3, the DNA is TGTGCCAGCAGCCGCCTTGGGCGGGGCTACAATGAGCAGTTCTTC.